The clone carrying this T cell receptor beta chain was seen a handful of times. Its antigen is currently unknown. These data originate in a study of blood T cells in healthy people across ages. CDR1 is MNHEY, CDR2 SMNVEV, per germline (reference sequence). This CDR3 comprises 15 residues. The V end was cut by 3 bases, the J end by 0 bases, with 9 bases between. Study-wide findings and caveats: Higher diversity and more naive CD4+ cells were features of long-lived donors, compared to aged donors.

A J-beta primer mix and a sample-barcoded 5' primer were used in a second PCR of roughly 7 to 12 cycles. The template-switch adaptor, which had 12 random nucleotides, put a tag on each cDNA molecule. Any given sample supplied a minimum of 3 million CDR3-containing paired-end reads. TCRdb re-called the 5' RACE reads through MiXCR, storing one row per CDR3 protein. Seen here are some 1 million distinct CDR3 sequences, roughly 45% observed once, and the top ten hold 18%. The TCR sequence derives from a woman aged 55-69 years in good health. The rearrangement uses TRBV27 and TRBJ2-1; D may be TRBD1 or TRBD2 (5 bases each). Specimen: blood. CDR3 loop: CASSFWGSSYNEQFF. The DNA for the CDR3 is TGTGCCAGCAGTTTTTGGGGGAGCTCCTACAATGAGCAGTTCTTC.